This TCR beta chain was observed in a study of identical twins. Points from the study as a whole: Cross-sectional statistical analysis was relied on for the conclusions, without the same donors being followed. Sequences that were out-of-frame, alpha and twin-shared displayed an excess of low generation probability.

Each CDR3 protein is one row after TCRdb ran MiXCR on the 5' RACE reads. The sample yields 300,000 to 400,000 distinct CDR3 sequences, 9% seen once. With respect to this clonotype: What it recognizes is unknown.

V shed 7 bases and J shed 6 bases, with 21 bases lying between them. This CDR3 has 15 amino acids. From germline, CDR1 is SQVTM and CDR2 ANQGSEA. The receptor comes from a woman aged 45-60 years in good health. The source material was naive T cells sorted from blood. The rearrangement uses TRBV29-1 and TRBJ2-2, with D perhaps matching TRBD1 or TRBD2 (6 bases each). The CDR3 DNA sequence: TGCAGCGCCGGCAGGGGACTTATCCCGGCCGGGGAGCTGTTTTTT. Protein product: CSAGRGLIPAGELFF.